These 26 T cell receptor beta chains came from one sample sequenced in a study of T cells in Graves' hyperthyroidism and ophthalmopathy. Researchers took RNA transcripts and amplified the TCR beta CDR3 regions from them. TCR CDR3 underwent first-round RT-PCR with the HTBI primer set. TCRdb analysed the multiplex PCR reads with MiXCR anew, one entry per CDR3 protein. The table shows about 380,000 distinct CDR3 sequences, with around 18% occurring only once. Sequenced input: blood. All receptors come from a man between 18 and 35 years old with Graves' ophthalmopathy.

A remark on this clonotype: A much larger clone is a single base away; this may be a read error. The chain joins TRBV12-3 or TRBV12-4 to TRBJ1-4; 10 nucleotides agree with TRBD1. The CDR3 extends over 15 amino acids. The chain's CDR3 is CTSSSRDRGNEKLFF. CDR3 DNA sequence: TGTACCAGCAGTTCCCGGGACAGGGGAAATGAAAAACTGTTTTTT.

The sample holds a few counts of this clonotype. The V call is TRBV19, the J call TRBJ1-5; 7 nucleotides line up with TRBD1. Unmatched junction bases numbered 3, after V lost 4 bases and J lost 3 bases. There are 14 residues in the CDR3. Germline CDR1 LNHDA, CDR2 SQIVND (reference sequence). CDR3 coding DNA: TGTGCCAGTAGTACTGGGACAGTCAATCAGCCCCAGCATTTT. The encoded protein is CASSTGTVNQPQHF. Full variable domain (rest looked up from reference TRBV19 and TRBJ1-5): DGGITQSPKYLFRKEGQNVTLSCEQNLNHDAMYWYRQDPGQGLRLIYYSQIVNDFQKGDIAEGYSVSREKKESFPLTVTSAQKNPTAFYLCASSTGTVNQPQHFGDGTRLSIL.

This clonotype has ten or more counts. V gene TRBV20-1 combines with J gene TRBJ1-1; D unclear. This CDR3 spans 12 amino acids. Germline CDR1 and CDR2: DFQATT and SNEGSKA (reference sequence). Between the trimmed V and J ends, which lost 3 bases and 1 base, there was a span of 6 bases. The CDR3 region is CSASIQNTEAFF. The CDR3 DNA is TGCAGTGCTAGTATTCAGAACACTGAAGCTTTCTTT.

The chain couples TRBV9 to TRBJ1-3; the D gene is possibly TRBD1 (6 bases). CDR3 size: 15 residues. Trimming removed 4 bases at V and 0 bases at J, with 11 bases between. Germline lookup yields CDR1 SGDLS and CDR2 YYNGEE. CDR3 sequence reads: CASSPGDNSGNTIYF. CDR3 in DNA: TGTGCCAGCAGCCCCGGGGACAACTCTGGAAACACCATATATTTT.

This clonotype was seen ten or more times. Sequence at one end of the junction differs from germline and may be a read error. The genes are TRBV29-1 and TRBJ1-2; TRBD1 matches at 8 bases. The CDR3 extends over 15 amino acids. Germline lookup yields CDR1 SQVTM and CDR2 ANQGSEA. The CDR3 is CSVEVRGLGLYGYTF. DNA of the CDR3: TGCAGCGTAGAAGTCAGGGGGCTCGGGCTCTATGGCTACACCTTC.

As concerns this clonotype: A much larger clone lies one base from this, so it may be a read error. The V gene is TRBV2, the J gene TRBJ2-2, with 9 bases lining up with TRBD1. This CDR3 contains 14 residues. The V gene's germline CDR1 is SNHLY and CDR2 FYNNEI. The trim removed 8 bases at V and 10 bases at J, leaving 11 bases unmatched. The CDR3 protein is CASRRDRDSAELFF. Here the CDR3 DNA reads TGTGCCAGCCGCCGGGACAGGGATTCCGCGGAGCTGTTTTTT.

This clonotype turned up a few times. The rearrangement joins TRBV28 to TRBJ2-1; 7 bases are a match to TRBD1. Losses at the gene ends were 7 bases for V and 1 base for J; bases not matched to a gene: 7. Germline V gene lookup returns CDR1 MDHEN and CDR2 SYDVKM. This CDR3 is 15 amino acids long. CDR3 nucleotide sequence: TGTGCCAGCACCCCGACAGGGAAGTCCTACAATGAGCAGTTCTTC. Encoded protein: CASTPTGKSYNEQFF.

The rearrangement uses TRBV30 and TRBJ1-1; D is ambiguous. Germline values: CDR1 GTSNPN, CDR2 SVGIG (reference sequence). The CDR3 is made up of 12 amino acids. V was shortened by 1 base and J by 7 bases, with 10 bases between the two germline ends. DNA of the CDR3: TGTGCCTGGAGTGCAACACCAATTGAAGCTTTCTTT. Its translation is CAWSATPIEAFF.

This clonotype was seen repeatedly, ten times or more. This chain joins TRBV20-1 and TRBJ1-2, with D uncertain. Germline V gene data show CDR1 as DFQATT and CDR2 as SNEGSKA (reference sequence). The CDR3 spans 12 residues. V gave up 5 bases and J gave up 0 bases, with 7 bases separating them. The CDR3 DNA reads TGCAGTGCTCAATCAGCTAACTATGGCTACACCTTC. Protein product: CSAQSANYGYTF.

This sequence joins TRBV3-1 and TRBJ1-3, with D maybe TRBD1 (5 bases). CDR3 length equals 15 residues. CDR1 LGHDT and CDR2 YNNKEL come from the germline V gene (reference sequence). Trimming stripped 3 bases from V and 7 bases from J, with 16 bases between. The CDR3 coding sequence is TGTGCCAGCAGCCATGGGACCTCCGGGAGTAACACCATATATTTT. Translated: CASSHGTSGSNTIYF.

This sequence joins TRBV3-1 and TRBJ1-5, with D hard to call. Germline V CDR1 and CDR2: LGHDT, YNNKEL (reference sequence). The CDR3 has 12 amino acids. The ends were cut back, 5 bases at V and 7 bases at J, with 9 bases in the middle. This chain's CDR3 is CASSYGPQPQHF. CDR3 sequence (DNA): TGTGCCAGCAGCTATGGTCCCCAGCCCCAGCATTTT.

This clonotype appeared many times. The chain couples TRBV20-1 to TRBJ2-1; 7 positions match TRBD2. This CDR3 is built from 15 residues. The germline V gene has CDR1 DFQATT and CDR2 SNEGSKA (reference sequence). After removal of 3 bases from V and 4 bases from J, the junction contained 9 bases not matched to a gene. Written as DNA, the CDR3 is TGCAGTGCTAGCCTCGTGGGGGGGGGTTACAATGAGCAGTTCTTC. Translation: CSASLVGGGYNEQFF.

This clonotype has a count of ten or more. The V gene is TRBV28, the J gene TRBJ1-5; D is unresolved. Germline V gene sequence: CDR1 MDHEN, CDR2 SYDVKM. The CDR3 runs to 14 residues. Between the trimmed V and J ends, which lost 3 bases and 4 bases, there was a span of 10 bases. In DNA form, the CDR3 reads TGTGCCAGCAGTTTTCTCGGTGGAAATCAGCCCCAGCATTTT. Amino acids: CASSFLGGNQPQHF.

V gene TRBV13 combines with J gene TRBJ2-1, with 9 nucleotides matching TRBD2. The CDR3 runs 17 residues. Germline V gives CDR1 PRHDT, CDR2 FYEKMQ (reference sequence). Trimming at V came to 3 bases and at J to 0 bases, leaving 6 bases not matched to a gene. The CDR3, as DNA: TGTGCCAGCAGCTTCCTAAGCGGGGGGAGCTCCTACAATGAGCAGTTCTTC. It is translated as CASSFLSGGSSYNEQFF.

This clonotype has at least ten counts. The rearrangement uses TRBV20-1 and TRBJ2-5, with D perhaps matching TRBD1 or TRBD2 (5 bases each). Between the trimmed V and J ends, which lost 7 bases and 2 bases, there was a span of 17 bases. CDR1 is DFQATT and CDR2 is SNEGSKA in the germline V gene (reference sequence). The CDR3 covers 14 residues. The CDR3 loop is CSGSTGQNQETQYF. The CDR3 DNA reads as TGCAGTGGCAGCACGGGGCAGAATCAAGAGACCCAGTACTTC.

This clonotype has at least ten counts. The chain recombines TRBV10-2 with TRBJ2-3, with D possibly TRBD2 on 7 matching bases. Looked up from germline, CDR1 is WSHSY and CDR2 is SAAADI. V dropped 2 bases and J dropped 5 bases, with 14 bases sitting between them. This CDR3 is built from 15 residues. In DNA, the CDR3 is TGCGCCAGCAGTGAGACTGGGGGGGCGAAAGATACGCAGTATTTT. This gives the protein CASSETGGAKDTQYF.

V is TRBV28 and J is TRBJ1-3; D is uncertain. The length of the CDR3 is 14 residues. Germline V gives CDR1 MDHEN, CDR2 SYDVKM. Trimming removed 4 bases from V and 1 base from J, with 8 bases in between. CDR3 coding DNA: TGTGCCAGCAGTTCAAAGCGATCTGGAAACACCATATATTTT. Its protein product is CASSSKRSGNTIYF. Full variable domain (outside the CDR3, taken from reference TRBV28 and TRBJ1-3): DVKVTQSSRYLVKRTGEKVFLECVQDMDHENMFWYRQDPGLGLRLIYFSYDVKMKEKGDIPEGYSVSREKKERFSLILESASTNQTSMYLCASSSKRSGNTIYFGEGSWLTVV.

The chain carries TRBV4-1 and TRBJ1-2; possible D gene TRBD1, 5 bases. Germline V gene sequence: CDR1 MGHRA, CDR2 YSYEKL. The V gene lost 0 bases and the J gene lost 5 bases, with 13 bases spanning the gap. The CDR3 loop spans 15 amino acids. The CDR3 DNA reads TGCGCCAGCAGCCAAGATCGGGGGTTGGAGTATGGCTACACCTTC. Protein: CASSQDRGLEYGYTF.

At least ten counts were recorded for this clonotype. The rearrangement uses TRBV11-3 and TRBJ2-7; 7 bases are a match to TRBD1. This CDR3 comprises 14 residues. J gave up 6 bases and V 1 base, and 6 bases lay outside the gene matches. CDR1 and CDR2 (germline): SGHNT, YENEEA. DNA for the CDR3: TGTGCCAGCAGCTTAGGGCAGGGGGTATCCGAGCAGTACTTC. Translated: CASSLGQGVSEQYF.

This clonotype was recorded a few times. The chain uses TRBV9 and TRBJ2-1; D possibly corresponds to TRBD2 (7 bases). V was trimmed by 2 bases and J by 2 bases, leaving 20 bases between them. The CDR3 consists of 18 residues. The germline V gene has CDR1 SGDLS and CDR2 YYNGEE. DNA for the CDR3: TGTGCCAGCAGCGTTAATGAATGGGCGGGGGACACCTACAATGAGCAGTTCTTC. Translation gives CASSVNEWAGDTYNEQFF.

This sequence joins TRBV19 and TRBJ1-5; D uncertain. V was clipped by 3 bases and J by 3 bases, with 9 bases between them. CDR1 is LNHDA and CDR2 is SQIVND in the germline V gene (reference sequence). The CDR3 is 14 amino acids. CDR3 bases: TGTGCCAGTAGTATTATGGGCTCCAATCAGCCCCAGCATTTT. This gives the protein CASSIMGSNQPQHF.

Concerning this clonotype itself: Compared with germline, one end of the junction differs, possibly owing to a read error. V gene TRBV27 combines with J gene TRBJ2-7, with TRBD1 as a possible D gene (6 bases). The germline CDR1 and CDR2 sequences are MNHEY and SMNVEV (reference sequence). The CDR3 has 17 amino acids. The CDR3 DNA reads TGTGCCAGCAGGTTATTTTTGGGGGCAGGGAGTGTCAACGAGCAGTACTTC. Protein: CASRLFLGAGSVNEQYF.

The chain's CDR3 is CATSRVPRLAEGNEQFF. The CDR3 DNA follows: TGTGCCACCAGCAGAGTTCCTCGACTAGCGGAGGGTAATGAGCAGTTCTTC. This sequence joins TRBV15 and TRBJ2-1; 9 positions agree with TRBD2. Looked up from germline, CDR1 is LNHNV and CDR2 is YYDKDF (reference sequence). The CDR3 sequence is 17 residues long. The trim removed 1 base at V and 7 bases at J, leaving 11 bases unmatched.

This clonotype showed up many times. The CDR3, as DNA: TGTGCCAGCAGTGTACAGGGGTCTATCTATGGCTACACCTTC. Residues: CASSVQGSIYGYTF. The rearrangement links TRBV2 to TRBJ1-2; TRBD1 matches 7 bases. The V gene end was trimmed by 4 bases and the J gene end by 4 bases; junction bases not matched to a gene: 6. Germline-derived CDR1 and CDR2 are SNHLY and FYNNEI. CDR3 length: 14 amino acids.

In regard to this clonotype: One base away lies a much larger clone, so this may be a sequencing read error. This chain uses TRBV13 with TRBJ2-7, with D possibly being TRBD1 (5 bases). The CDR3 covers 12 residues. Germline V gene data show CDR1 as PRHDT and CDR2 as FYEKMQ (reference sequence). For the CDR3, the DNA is TGTGCCAGCAGCCAACAGGCTTACGAGCAGTGCTTC. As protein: CASSQQAYEQCF.

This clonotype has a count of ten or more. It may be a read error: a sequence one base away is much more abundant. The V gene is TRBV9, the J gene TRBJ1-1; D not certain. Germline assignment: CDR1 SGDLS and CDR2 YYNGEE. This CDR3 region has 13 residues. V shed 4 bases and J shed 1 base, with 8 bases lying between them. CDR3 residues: CASSPRRNTEAFF. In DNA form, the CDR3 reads TGTGCCAGCAGCCCCCGACGGAACACTGAAGCTTTCTTT.